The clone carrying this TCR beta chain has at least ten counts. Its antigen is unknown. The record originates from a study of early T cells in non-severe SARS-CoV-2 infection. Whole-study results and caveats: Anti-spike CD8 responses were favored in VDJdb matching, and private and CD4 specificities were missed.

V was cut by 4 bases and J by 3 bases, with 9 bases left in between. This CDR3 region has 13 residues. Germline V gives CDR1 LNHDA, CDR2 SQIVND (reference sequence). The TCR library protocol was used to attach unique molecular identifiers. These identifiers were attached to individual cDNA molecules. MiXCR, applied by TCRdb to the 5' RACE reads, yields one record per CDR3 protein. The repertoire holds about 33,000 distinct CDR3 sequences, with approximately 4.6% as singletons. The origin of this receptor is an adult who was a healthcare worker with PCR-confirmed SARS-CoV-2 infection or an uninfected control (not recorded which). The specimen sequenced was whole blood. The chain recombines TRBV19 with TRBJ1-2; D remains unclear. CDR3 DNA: TGTGCCAGTAGTAGGTGGGGTGACTATGGCTACACCTTC. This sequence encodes CASSRWGDYGYTF.